This T cell receptor (beta chain) derives from a study of cytomegalovirus exposure and HLA in healthy donors. Study overall: Membership in the Caucasian-associated ancestry cluster was found for about four fifths of 300 to 500 genotyped donors.

60 Vbeta and 13 Jbeta primers were used in PCR. Some clones are missing from TCRdb's copy, which holds only in-frame ones; the method was immunoSEQ multiplex PCR. There are around 150,000 clones in the sample; 75% occur only once, and 2.5% to 3% lies in the top ten. Notes on the study in general: Indistinguishability led to the exclusion of some V segments, TRBV6-2 and TRBV6-3 included. Analyses of presence and absence presupposed an approximately uniform sequencing depth across donors. Earlier results showed most TCR beta V segments being productive about 90% or about 30% of the time.

With regard to this clone: The antigen is unknown.

Trimming left V 2 bases short and J 4 bases short, with 14 bases between. From germline, CDR1 is SGHRS and CDR2 YFSETQ. This CDR3 contains 15 residues. Sequenced sample: PBMCs. The sequence was obtained from a woman aged 45-60 years in good health and CMV-seropositive. The chain employs TRBV5-1 and TRBJ2-3; the D gene is possibly TRBD2 (7 bases). The CDR3 spells CASSFWGGPPDTQYF. Here the CDR3 DNA reads TGCGCCAGCAGCTTCTGGGGGGGCCCCCCAGATACGCAGTATTTT.